These 21 T cell receptor beta chains were sequenced from one sample in a study of blood T cell repertoires in COVID-19. The table came from immunoSEQ multiplex PCR; TCRdb's copy has only in-frame clones and leaves some out. The sample has 330,000 or so clones; 88% are singletons. The specimen was PBMCs or T cells enriched from blood (not recorded which). The receptors derive from a man aged 25-40 years who had recovered from COVID-19.

This chain links TRBV30 with TRBJ2-3; 8 nucleotides line up with TRBD2. Trimming at V came to 0 bases and at J to 4 bases, leaving 6 bases not matched to a gene. The CDR3 consists of 15 residues. Germline V gene sequence: CDR1 GTSNPN, CDR2 SVGIG (reference sequence). The CDR3: CAWSVRAGVADTQYF. In DNA form, the CDR3 reads TGTGCCTGGAGTGTACGAGCGGGGGTTGCAGATACGCAGTATTTT.

The chain joins TRBV11-3 to TRBJ2-5; TRBD2 might be the D (7 bases). Trimming cost V 2 bases and J 4 bases, with 8 bases left between them. Germline-derived CDR1 and CDR2 are SGHNT and YENEEA. The CDR3 is 13 amino acids. CDR3 amino acids: CASSLRGGETQYF. The CDR3 bases are TGTGCCAGCAGCTTAAGGGGGGGAGAGACCCAGTACTTC.

V and J are TRBV28 and TRBJ1-4; D unresolved. CDR3 length: 13 residues. V lost 6 bases and J 8 bases, leaving 13 bases between the germline ends. From germline, CDR1 is MDHEN and CDR2 SYDVKM. The CDR3 loop reads CASRVGRMEKLFF. The CDR3 nucleotides read TGTGCCAGCAGGGTGGGCCGGATGGAAAAACTGTTTTTT.

As concerns this clone: Other nucleotide sequences from this sample produce the same CDR3. This chain joins TRBV3-1 (or the pseudogene TRBV3-2) and TRBJ2-5; D call uncertain. CDR1 and CDR2 (germline): LGHDT, YNNKEL (reference sequence). The CDR3 is 12 residues long. The germline V and J ends were trimmed by 0 bases and 5 bases, with 4 bases remaining between them. The CDR3 region is CASSQDRETQYF. In DNA form, the CDR3 reads TGTGCCAGCAGCCAAGATCGGGAGACCCAGTACTTC.

The J gene is TRBJ1-6, the V gene TRBV19; no definite D call. Germline V gene data show CDR1 as LNHDA and CDR2 as SQIVND (reference sequence). The CDR3 totals 12 residues. V shed 4 bases and J shed 7 bases, with 5 bases lying between them. For the CDR3, the DNA is TGTGCCAGTAGTACGGGAAATTCACCCCTCCACTTT. This translates into CASSTGNSPLHF.

The V call is TRBV3-1 (or the pseudogene TRBV3-2), the J call TRBJ1-6; D is uncertain. The CDR3 extends over 12 amino acids. V gave up 8 bases and J gave up 9 bases, with 11 bases separating them. Germline V CDR1 and CDR2: LGHDT, YNNKEL (reference sequence). The chain's CDR3 is CASGDSPSPLHF. CDR3 bases: TGTGCCAGCGGAGATTCTCCTTCACCCCTCCACTTT.

V and J are TRBV7-2 and TRBJ2-1, with 10 positions matching TRBD2. Germline CDR1 SGHTA, CDR2 FQGNSA. The CDR3 consists of 16 residues. Trimming at V came to 1 base and at J to 9 bases, leaving 9 bases not matched to a gene. The DNA for the CDR3 is TGTGCCAGCAGCTTAGTGGCTAGCGGGAGCCCTCGTGAGCAGTTCTTC. As protein: CASSLVASGSPREQFF.

The chain couples TRBV19 to TRBJ1-6, with D uncertain. Germline V CDR1 and CDR2: LNHDA, SQIVND (reference sequence). V dropped 6 bases and J dropped 0 bases, with 15 bases sitting between them. The CDR3 covers 17 residues. This CDR3 is CASRQWRDLSYNSPLHF. The CDR3 DNA follows: TGTGCCAGTAGACAATGGAGGGATCTCTCCTATAATTCACCCCTCCACTTT.

The V call is TRBV19, the J call TRBJ1-5; D perhaps matches TRBD1 (6 bases). Between the trimmed V and J ends, which lost 5 bases and 5 bases, there was a span of 13 bases. This CDR3 has 14 residues. CDR1 and CDR2 from the germline V gene are LNHDA and SQIVND (reference sequence). CDR3 nucleotide sequence: TGTGCCAGTAGTGGGTACAGGGCCGATCAGCCCCAGCATTTT. Its translation: CASSGYRADQPQHF.

The rearrangement joins TRBV28 to TRBJ1-6; weak D call: TRBD1 (6 bases). CDR1 and CDR2 (germline): MDHEN, SYDVKM. With 6 bases removed from V and 7 bases from J, the gap between germline ends came to 10 bases. The CDR3 spans 13 residues. CDR3 amino acids: CASRTGINSPLHF. CDR3 nucleotide sequence: TGTGCCAGCAGGACAGGAATAAATTCACCCCTCCACTTT. Supplemented by reference TRBV28 and TRBJ1-6, the full variable domain reads DVKVTQSSRYLVKRTGEKVFLECVQDMDHENMFWYRQDPGLGLRLIYFSYDVKMKEKGDIPEGYSVSREKKERFSLILESASTNQTSMYLCASRTGINSPLHFGNGTRLTVT.

Remarks on this clone: Other nucleotide sequences in the sample specify the same CDR3. The V call is TRBV19, the J call TRBJ2-7, with TRBD1 matching over 9 bases. The CDR3 has 15 amino acids. The J segment lost 4 bases and the V segment lost 2 bases, leaving 6 bases of the junction unmatched. The V gene's germline CDR1 is LNHDA and CDR2 SQIVND (reference sequence). CDR3: CASSIKQGAGYEQYF. CDR3 bases: TGTGCCAGTAGTATAAAACAGGGGGCAGGATACGAGCAGTACTTC.

This clone was counted many times. Within the sample, other DNA sequences also encode this same CDR3. V and J are TRBV6-5 and TRBJ1-1; a weak D match, TRBD1 (6 bases). The CDR3 spans 13 residues. Per the germline V gene, CDR1 is MNHEY and CDR2 is SVGAGI. Trimming shortened V by 4 bases and J by 1 base, and 7 bases separated the two germline ends. As DNA, the CDR3 is TGTGCCAGCAGTTGGGGACAGAACACTGAAGCTTTCTTT. Its translation: CASSWGQNTEAFF.

The J gene is TRBJ2-1, the V gene TRBV11-2; D is perhaps TRBD1 (5 bases). V lost 0 bases and J 10 bases, leaving 13 bases between the germline ends. This CDR3 region has 14 residues. Germline V gives CDR1 SGHAT, CDR2 FQNNGV. The chain's CDR3 is CASSLDEGVLEQFF. The DNA for the CDR3 is TGTGCCAGCAGCTTAGATGAAGGGGTCTTGGAGCAGTTCTTC.

The chain recombines TRBV10-3 with TRBJ2-1, with a possible D match to TRBD2 (6 bases). Germline V gene lookup returns CDR1 ENHRY and CDR2 SYGVKD. The V end was cut by 2 bases, the J end by 7 bases, with 6 bases between. The CDR3 extends over 12 amino acids. The CDR3: CAISEAGNEQFF. The CDR3 DNA reads as TGTGCCATCAGTGAGGCGGGGAATGAGCAGTTCTTC.

This clone was found a few times. The chain joins TRBV28 to TRBJ1-2; 8 bases match TRBD1. The CDR3 loop spans 12 amino acids. J lost 4 bases, V lost 6 bases, and 1 base had no gene match. Germline V gives CDR1 MDHEN, CDR2 SYDVKM. CDR3 bases: TGTGCCAGCAGACAGGGGGTCTATGGCTACACCTTC. Translation: CASRQGVYGYTF.

The rearrangement joins TRBV5-8 to TRBJ1-1; 9 bases are a match to TRBD1. The CDR3 runs 12 residues. From germline, CDR1 is SGHTS and CDR2 YDEGEE. Trimming at V came to 3 bases and at J to 9 bases, leaving 3 bases not matched to a gene. The DNA for the CDR3 is TGTGCCAGCAGCTGGGACAGGGAGCAAGCTTTCTTT. This encodes CASSWDREQAFF. Filled out from reference TRBV5-8 and TRBJ1-1, the complete variable domain reads EAGVTQSPTHLIKTRGQQATLRCSPISGHTSVYWYQQALGLGLQFLLWYDEGEERNRGNFPPRFSGRQFPNYSSELNVNALELEDSALYLCASSWDREQAFFGQGTRLTVV.

This clone came up a few times. This rearrangement joins TRBV11-2 to TRBJ2-1, with 7 bases identical to TRBD1. With V trimmed by 5 bases and J by 4 bases, 11 bases remained unmatched. This CDR3 region has 16 residues. From germline, CDR1 is SGHAT and CDR2 FQNNGV. As DNA, the CDR3 is TGTGCCAGCAGCCAAACAGGGGCCGCGACGTACAATGAGCAGTTCTTC. This translates into CASSQTGAATYNEQFF. The complete variable domain, with remaining parts taken from reference TRBV11-2 and TRBJ2-1, reads EAGVAQSPRYKIIEKRQSVAFWCNPISGHATLYWYQQILGQGPKLLIQFQNNGVVDDSQLPKDRFSAERLKGVDSTLKIQPAKLEDSAVYLCASSQTGAATYNEQFFGPGTRLTVL.

V usage is TRBV6-5 and J usage is TRBJ1-6, with D perhaps TRBD1 (6 bases). Germline CDR1 reads MNHEY; CDR2 reads SVGAGI. V lost 0 bases and J lost 10, with 13 bases in between. CDR3 size: 15 residues. In nucleotides, the CDR3 is TGTGCCAGCAGTTACTCGGGGGGGCGCGGGTCACCCCTCCACTTT. Amino acids: CASSYSGGRGSPLHF.

A remark on this clone: The same CDR3 also results from other DNA sequences found in this sample. V is TRBV19 and J is TRBJ2-7; maybe TRBD1 (6 bases). Germline V lookup: CDR1 LNHDA, CDR2 SQIVND (reference sequence). Trimming stripped 3 bases from V and 5 bases from J, with 11 bases between. CDR3 size: 13 residues. The CDR3: CASSISGGNEQYF. The CDR3 region has the DNA TGTGCCAGTAGTATTAGTGGGGGCAACGAGCAGTACTTC.

Of note for this clone: Other DNA sequences from this sample encode an identical CDR3 as well. The V and J genes are TRBV24-1 and TRBJ1-2; 10 positions agree with TRBD1. The germline V gene encodes CDR1 KGHDR and CDR2 SFDVKD. V was pared by 4 bases and J by 8 bases, with 6 bases of the junction left unmatched. This CDR3 is built from 14 residues. As DNA, the CDR3 is TGTGCCACCAGTGACCCGGGACAGGGGAACGGCTACACCTTC. Translation: CATSDPGQGNGYTF.

The chain uses TRBV7-9 and TRBJ2-3; D unresolved. CDR3 length: 15 residues. The V gene's germline CDR1 is SEHNR and CDR2 FQNEAQ (reference sequence). The V end lost 2 bases, the J end lost 0 bases, and 9 bases lay between the germline ends. The CDR3 coding sequence is TGTGCCAGCAGCTTAAGTGAGGTTAGCACAGATACGCAGTATTTT. Translated: CASSLSEVSTDTQYF.